One sample yielded the 29 T cell receptor beta chains listed below, sequenced in a study of blood T cell repertoires in COVID-19. Sequencing was performed with immunoSEQ multiplex PCR; in TCRdb, only in-frame clones are kept and a portion is missing. Altogether roughly 200,000 clones are present, 70% to 90% being singletons, with the ten largest covering almost 5%. Sequencing used peripheral blood. Every receptor here comes from an elderly woman with acute or convalescent COVID-19.

The J gene is TRBJ2-2, the V gene TRBV5-1; D remains unclear. The CDR3 has 16 residues. In germline, CDR1 is SGHRS, CDR2 YFSETQ. Trimming took 0 bases from V and 1 from J, leaving 10 bases between them. The CDR3: CASSLEWPQNTGELFF. The CDR3 coding sequence is TGCGCCAGCAGCTTGGAGTGGCCGCAGAACACCGGGGAGCTGTTTTTT. The full variable domain, its missing parts supplied by reference TRBV5-1 and TRBJ2-2, is KAGVTQTPRYLIKTRGQQVTLSCSPISGHRSVSWYQQTPGQGLQFLFEYFSETQRNKGNFPGRFSGRQFSNSRSEMNVSTLELGDSALYLCASSLEWPQNTGELFFGEGSRLTVL.

The chain couples TRBV3-1 (or the pseudogene TRBV3-2) to TRBJ1-2; D call uncertain. V lost 4 bases and J lost 8, with 14 bases in between. This CDR3 has 13 residues. Looked up from germline, CDR1 is LGHDT and CDR2 is YNNKEL (reference sequence). CDR3 sequence reads: CASSRLHSEGYTF. CDR3 nucleotide sequence: TGTGCCAGCAGCCGACTTCACTCGGAAGGCTACACCTTC.

The chain carries TRBV7-9 and TRBJ2-1, with 7 bases lining up with TRBD1. The CDR3 has 16 amino acids. Germline CDR1 is SEHNR and CDR2 is FQNEAQ (reference sequence). V gave up 4 bases and J gave up 2 bases; unmatched junction bases: 8. CDR3 amino acids: CASSSITGQAYNEQFF. The CDR3 nucleotides are TGTGCCAGCAGCTCGATAACTGGACAGGCCTACAATGAGCAGTTCTTC.

This clone was seen a handful of times. The chain carries TRBV7-8 and TRBJ2-3; the match to TRBD2 covers 13 bases. The J segment lost 6 bases and the V segment lost 5 bases, leaving 8 bases of the junction unmatched. This CDR3 spans 16 amino acids. Germline CDR1 reads SGHVS; CDR2 reads FQNEAQ. The CDR3 sequence is CASSVRTSGSRDTQYF. CDR3 DNA: TGTGCCAGCAGCGTAAGGACTAGCGGGAGCCGGGATACGCAGTATTTT.

This chain links TRBV6-5 with TRBJ2-1, with TRBD2 matching 7 bases. Per the germline V gene, CDR1 is MNHEY and CDR2 is SVGAGI. The CDR3 contains 16 residues. Trimming at V came to 6 bases and at J to 3 bases, leaving 11 bases not matched to a gene. The CDR3 here is CASSYDPPGGYNEQFF. The CDR3, as DNA: TGTGCCAGCAGCTACGACCCCCCGGGGGGCTACAATGAGCAGTTCTTC.

The chain uses TRBV5-4 and TRBJ2-7; TRBD1 aligns across 10 bases. Germline trimming cut 4 bases from V and 4 bases from J; bases unmatched to any gene: 11. Germline V gene lookup returns CDR1 SGHNT and CDR2 YYREEE (reference sequence). The CDR3 contains 16 residues. The CDR3 protein is CASSQPRGQGKYEQYF. For the CDR3, the DNA is TGTGCCAGCAGCCAACCTAGGGGACAGGGGAAGTACGAGCAGTACTTC.

The rearrangement joins TRBV2 to TRBJ1-2, with no clear D. The CDR3 length is 13 residues. The germline V gene has CDR1 SNHLY and CDR2 FYNNEI. Trimming took off 6 bases at V and 8 bases at J, with 16 bases between the two ends. CDR3 sequence: CASRGDGNGGYTF. The CDR3 DNA follows: TGTGCCAGCAGAGGCGACGGAAACGGGGGCTACACCTTC.

This chain connects TRBV6-1 to TRBJ2-4, with TRBD1 matching over 9 bases. The ends lost 3 bases at V and 8 bases at J; junction bases unmatched: 8. From germline, CDR1 is MNHNS and CDR2 SASEGT. This CDR3 region has 15 residues. The CDR3 sequence is CASSEGDRGVYIQYF. CDR3 nucleotides: TGTGCCAGCAGTGAGGGCGACAGGGGGGTATACATTCAGTACTTC.

J is TRBJ1-5 and V is TRBV18; D may be TRBD1 (6 bases). Trimming removed 4 bases from V and 7 bases from J, with 11 bases in between. Germline V gene data show CDR1 as KGHSH and CDR2 as LQKENI. The CDR3 consists of 13 residues. CDR3 DNA sequence: TGTGCCAGCTCACAGGGGGATCACCAGCCCCAGCATTTT. It translates to CASSQGDHQPQHF.

V is TRBV2 and J is TRBJ2-1; 9 nucleotides match TRBD2. This CDR3 contains 15 residues. V shed 7 bases and J 10 bases; nucleotides not matched to a gene: 14. The germline CDR1 and CDR2 sequences are SNHLY and FYNNEI. This CDR3 reads CASTRVVAGAREQFF. CDR3 in DNA: TGTGCCAGCACCCGGGTGGTAGCGGGAGCGAGGGAGCAGTTCTTC.

The CDR3 sequence: CASREQPNQPQHF. The CDR3 DNA follows: TGCGCCAGCAGGGAACAGCCCAATCAGCCCCAGCATTTT. J is TRBJ1-5 and V is TRBV5-1; D gene uncertain. The CDR3 consists of 13 residues. Trimming took off 5 bases at V and 3 bases at J, with 9 bases between the two ends. The germline CDR1 and CDR2 sequences are SGHRS and YFSETQ. The full variable domain, rest sourced from reference TRBV5-1 and TRBJ1-5, is KAGVTQTPRYLIKTRGQQVTLSCSPISGHRSVSWYQQTPGQGLQFLFEYFSETQRNKGNFPGRFSGRQFSNSRSEMNVSTLELGDSALYLCASREQPNQPQHFGDGTRLSIL.

This sequence joins TRBV5-1 and TRBJ1-3, with D unresolved. Deletions cut 2 bases from V and 4 bases from J, with 10 bases between. CDR1 SGHRS and CDR2 YFSETQ come from the germline V gene. The CDR3 consists of 14 residues. The CDR3 region is CASSLQPVGNTIYF. The CDR3 DNA follows: TGCGCCAGCAGCTTACAGCCTGTGGGAAACACCATATATTTT. Variable domain in full (rest from reference TRBV5-1 and TRBJ1-3): KAGVTQTPRYLIKTRGQQVTLSCSPISGHRSVSWYQQTPGQGLQFLFEYFSETQRNKGNFPGRFSGRQFSNSRSEMNVSTLELGDSALYLCASSLQPVGNTIYFGEGSWLTVV.

The V call is TRBV27, the J call TRBJ2-3; 13 positions match TRBD2. The germline V gene has CDR1 MNHEY and CDR2 SMNVEV (reference sequence). Trimming took 5 bases from V and 1 from J; bases not matched to a gene: 9. The CDR3 has 18 amino acids. The CDR3 region has the DNA TGTGCCAGCAGTCCGTGGACTAGCGGGAGCGGAGGCACAGATACGCAGTATTTT. Its protein product is CASSPWTSGSGGTDTQYF.

The rearrangement uses TRBV4-3 and TRBJ2-1, with D tentatively TRBD1 (5 bases). The CDR3 contains 17 residues. Germline-derived CDR1 and CDR2 are LGHNA and YSLEER. Trimming cost V 4 bases and J 4 bases, with 20 bases left between them. Here the CDR3 reads CASSLLSTRASYNEQFF. The CDR3 coding sequence is TGCGCCAGCAGCCTATTATCGACCAGGGCGTCTTACAATGAGCAGTTCTTC.

This chain connects TRBV10-1 to TRBJ2-5, with D possibly TRBD1 on 5 matching bases. Germline-derived CDR1 and CDR2 are WNHNN and SYGVQD (reference sequence). The CDR3 consists of 14 residues. V lost 6 bases and J 7 bases, leaving 18 bases between the germline ends. The DNA for the CDR3 is TGCGCCAGCAGCACCCCAGGGAATACTGGGACCCAGTACTTC. Translation gives CASSTPGNTGTQYF.

This sequence joins TRBV5-1 and TRBJ2-7, with no clear D. The V end lost 4 bases, the J end lost 6 bases, and 14 bases lay between the germline ends. CDR1 is SGHRS, CDR2 YFSETQ, per germline. CDR3 length equals 13 residues. The CDR3 DNA sequence: TGCGCCAGCAGCCCCCGAGGCGTGATCGAGCAGTACTTC. Protein: CASSPRGVIEQYF.

The chain combines TRBV9 with TRBJ2-1; D perhaps matches TRBD1 (6 bases). The V end was cut by 5 bases, the J end by 6 bases, with 15 bases between. Germline V CDR1 and CDR2: SGDLS, YYNGEE. The CDR3 runs 14 residues. CDR3 nucleotides: TGTGCCAGCAGTCTGCTTGGGGGCTCCAATGAGCAGTTCTTC. It translates to CASSLLGGSNEQFF. Full variable domain (outside the CDR3, taken from reference TRBV9 and TRBJ2-1): DSGVTQTPKHLITATGQRVTLRCSPRSGDLSVYWYQQSLDQGLQFLIQYYNGEERAKGNILERFSAQQFPDLHSELNLSSLELGDSALYFCASSLLGGSNEQFFGPGTRLTVL.

The chain is built from TRBV28 and TRBJ1-2; D is ambiguous. The germline V and J ends were trimmed by 6 bases and 4 bases, with 12 bases remaining between them. Germline V gives CDR1 MDHEN, CDR2 SYDVKM. The CDR3 runs 13 residues. The CDR3 loop is CASSSTPRYGYTF. CDR3 in DNA: TGTGCCAGCAGCTCCACACCACGCTATGGCTACACCTTC.

The chain has TRBV5-1 and TRBJ2-7, with TRBD2 identical over 7 bases. The CDR3 has 15 amino acids. V lost 0 bases and J lost 4; bases outside the gene matches: 7. Germline values: CDR1 SGHRS, CDR2 YFSETQ. The CDR3 DNA reads TGCGCCAGCAGCTTGGCATCGGGAGGTCCTTACGAGCAGTACTTC. Translating it yields CASSLASGGPYEQYF.

The rearrangement joins TRBV4-3 to TRBJ2-3, with TRBD2 as a possible D gene (6 bases). Trimming left V 0 bases short and J 5 bases short, with 6 bases between. There are 13 residues in the CDR3. CDR1 LGHNA and CDR2 YSLEER come from the germline V gene. In nucleotides, the CDR3 is TGCGCCAGCAGCCAAGAGGGGGGAGATACGCAGTATTTT. This gives the protein CASSQEGGDTQYF.

The chain couples TRBV6-1 to TRBJ1-1, with a weak D call TRBD1 (5 bases). In germline, CDR1 is MNHNS, CDR2 SASEGT. The CDR3 has 13 amino acids. V dropped 1 base and J dropped 4 bases, with 7 bases sitting between them. CDR3: CASSEVRGTEAFF. The CDR3 DNA sequence: TGTGCCAGCAGTGAAGTTAGGGGCACTGAAGCTTTCTTT.

This clone was seen only a few times. V is TRBV30 and J is TRBJ2-7; D unresolved. Germline values: CDR1 GTSNPN, CDR2 SVGIG (reference sequence). V was clipped by 0 bases and J by 6 bases, with 9 bases between them. The CDR3 spans 12 residues. The DNA for the CDR3 is TGTGCCTGGAGTGTATCCAGTGCCGAGCAGTACTTC. It codes for CAWSVSSAEQYF.

In its sample, this clone was seen a few times. The V call is TRBV3-1 (or the pseudogene TRBV3-2), the J call TRBJ2-7; 10 bases are shared with TRBD2. V was clipped by 4 bases and J by 5 bases; unmatched bases: 17. Germline-derived CDR1 and CDR2 are LGHDT and YNNKEL (reference sequence). CDR3 size: 18 residues. The CDR3 loop is CASSRSGFGLAGVHEQYF. The CDR3 DNA reads TGTGCCAGCAGCCGATCCGGATTTGGGCTAGCGGGAGTCCACGAGCAGTACTTC.

The chain is built from TRBV28 and TRBJ1-2, with no clear D. V lost 3 bases to trimming and J lost 8 bases, with 7 bases between them. This CDR3 contains 11 residues. Germline assignment: CDR1 MDHEN and CDR2 SYDVKM. CDR3 amino acids: CASSFYGGYTF. DNA of the CDR3: TGTGCCAGCAGTTTCTACGGGGGCTACACCTTC.

The CDR3 region is CASSPRAGGPQYF. In DNA form, the CDR3 reads TGCGCCAGCAGTCCCCGGGCGGGAGGGCCCCAGTACTTC. This rearrangement joins TRBV4-3 to TRBJ2-5, with 9 positions matching TRBD2. This CDR3 has 13 amino acids. The germline CDR1 and CDR2 sequences are LGHNA and YSLEER. The trim removed 6 bases at V and 9 bases at J, leaving 8 bases unmatched.

The sample holds one count of this clone. This sequence joins TRBV5-1 and TRBJ2-3; 10 bases match TRBD2. With 5 bases clipped from V and 3 bases from J, the junction kept 6 bases outside the gene matches. This CDR3 is built from 15 residues. CDR1 and CDR2 from the germline V gene are SGHRS and YFSETQ. The CDR3 spells CASRPAGGPTDTQYF. The CDR3 region has the DNA TGCGCCAGCAGACCAGCGGGAGGGCCGACAGATACGCAGTATTTT.

The chain combines TRBV7-2 with TRBJ1-3, with D uncertain. Trimming cost V 5 bases and J 5 bases, with 13 bases left between them. The CDR3 contains 14 residues. CDR1 and CDR2 (germline): SGHTA, FQGNSA. CDR3 DNA: TGTGCCAGCAGCCAGGCGGGGTCGCGAAACACCATATATTTT. Protein: CASSQAGSRNTIYF. Filled out from reference TRBV7-2 and TRBJ1-3, the complete variable domain reads GAGVSQSPSNKVTEKGKDVELRCDPISGHTALYWYRQSLGQGLEFLIYFQGNSAPDKSGLPSDRFSAERTGGSVSTLTIQRTQQEDSAVYLCASSQAGSRNTIYFGEGSWLTVV.

The V gene is TRBV3-1 (or the pseudogene TRBV3-2), the J gene TRBJ2-1; 10 bases align to TRBD2. Germline CDR1 reads LGHDT; CDR2 reads YNNKEL (reference sequence). The J segment lost 7 bases and the V segment lost 2 bases, leaving 5 bases of the junction unmatched. This CDR3 region has 15 residues. The CDR3 sequence is CASSQLAGDPNEQFF. In nucleotides, the CDR3 is TGTGCCAGCAGCCAACTAGCGGGAGATCCGAATGAGCAGTTCTTC.

The chain combines TRBV7-2 with TRBJ2-3; 8 nucleotides line up with TRBD1. The CDR3 loop spans 16 amino acids. The V gene end was trimmed by 6 bases and the J gene end by 4 bases; junction bases not matched to a gene: 12. Germline CDR1 is SGHTA and CDR2 is FQGNSA. This CDR3 reads CASRIAGQVGPDTQYF. The DNA of the CDR3 is TGTGCCAGCAGAATTGCGGGACAGGTGGGCCCAGATACGCAGTATTTT.